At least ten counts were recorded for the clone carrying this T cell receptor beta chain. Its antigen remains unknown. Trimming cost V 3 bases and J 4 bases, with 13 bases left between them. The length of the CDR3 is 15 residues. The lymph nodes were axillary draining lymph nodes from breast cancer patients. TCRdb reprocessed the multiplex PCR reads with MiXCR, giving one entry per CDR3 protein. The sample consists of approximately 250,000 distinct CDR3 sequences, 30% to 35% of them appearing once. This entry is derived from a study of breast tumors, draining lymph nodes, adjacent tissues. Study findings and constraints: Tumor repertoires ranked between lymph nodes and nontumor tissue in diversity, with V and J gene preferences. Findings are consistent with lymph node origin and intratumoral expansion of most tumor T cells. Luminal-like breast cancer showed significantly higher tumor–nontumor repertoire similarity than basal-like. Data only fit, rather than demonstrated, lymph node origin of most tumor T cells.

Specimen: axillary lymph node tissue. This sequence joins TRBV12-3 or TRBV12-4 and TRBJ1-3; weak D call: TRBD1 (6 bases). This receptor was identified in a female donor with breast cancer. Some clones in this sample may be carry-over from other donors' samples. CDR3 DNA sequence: TGTGCCAGCAGTTTGTCACCGGGACAAGGAAACACCATATATTTT. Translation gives CASSLSPGQGNTIYF.